Listed below are T cell receptor beta chains from one sample, sequenced in a study of tumor-infiltrating lymphocytes in localized non-small cell lung cancer. Sequenced by immunoSEQ multiplex PCR; TCRdb stores in-frame clones only, minus some. The sample yields around 12,000 clones, approximately 86% seen once. The specimen sequenced was uninvolved lung tissue not adjacent to the tumor. Receptors originate from a human donor with non-small cell lung cancer. The CDR3 runs from the conserved cysteine through the conserved F or W. D genes are given only for firm matches. Size tells how often a clone was seen (once, few, many) or the class of an expanded clone, and some rows leave it out.

V gene	J gene	D gene	clone size	CDR3 DNA	CDR3 protein
TRBV4-3	TRBJ2-3	-	-	TGCGCCAGCAGCCAAGATGGGGGTACAGATACGCAGTATTTT	CASSQDGGTDTQYF
TRBV29-1	TRBJ2-1	-	-	TGCAGCGTTGAACCAGGGCTTGAGCAGTTCTTC	CSVEPGLEQFF
TRBV5-3	TRBJ1-1	-	-	TGTGCCAGCGGGCCGTCAGGGATTGAAGCTTTCTTT	CASGPSGIEAFF
TRBV4-3	TRBJ1-4	-	-	TGCGCCAGCAGTGGGGGGCGAGGGGAAAAACTGTTTTTT	CASSGGRGEKLFF
TRBV29-1	TRBJ2-1	-	-	TGCAGCGTTGAAGAGACAGAATACAATGAGCAGTTCTTC	CSVEETEYNEQFF
TRBV6-5	TRBJ1-5	-	-	TGTGCCAGCAGAAGGGACGGTCGGGGCAATCAGCCCCAGCATTTT	CASRRDGRGNQPQHF
TRBV14	TRBJ1-2	TRBD1	-	TGTGCCAGCAGCTTCCGGACAGGGCTCAACTATGGCTACACCTTC	CASSFRTGLNYGYTF
TRBV6-1	TRBJ1-5	TRBD1	-	TGTGCCAGCAGTGATAGGGGGCTGAATCAGCCCCAGCATTTT	CASSDRGLNQPQHF
TRBV11-2	TRBJ1-5	-	-	TGTGCCAGCAGCTTAGGCGAGAATCAGCCCCAGCATTTT	CASSLGENQPQHF
TRBV4-1	TRBJ1-1	-	-	TGCGCCAGCAGCCAAGAGGGACTTGTAACTGAAGCTTTCTTT	CASSQEGLVTEAFF
TRBV11-2	TRBJ2-7	-	-	TGTGCCAGCAGTCGCAGCCCCTACGAGCAGTACTTC	CASSRSPYEQYF
TRBV5-6	TRBJ1-1	-	-	TGTGCCAGCAGCTTGGACAGGGTTCGGACTGAAGCTTTCTTT	CASSLDRVRTEAFF
TRBV10-3	TRBJ2-7	-	-	TGTGCCATCAGTGAGAAGGCTACGGAACTCTCCGAGCAGTACTTC	CAISEKATELSEQYF
TRBV18	TRBJ1-4	-	-	TGTGCCAGCTCGGAGGCGCTTAATGAAAAACTGTTTTTT	CASSEALNEKLFF
TRBV25-1	TRBJ1-2	TRBD1	-	TGTGCCAGCTGGGACAGGGTGAACGCGCACTATGGCTACACCTTC	CASWDRVNAHYGYTF
TRBV29-1	TRBJ1-2	TRBD1	-	TGCAGCGTTGATACGACAGGGGGAAATAACTATGGCTACACCTTC	CSVDTTGGNNYGYTF
TRBV5-6	TRBJ1-1	-	once	TGTGCCAGCAGCTTAGGAGTAGGGAACACTGAAGCTTTCTTT	CASSLGVGNTEAFF
TRBV5-8	TRBJ1-5	-	-	TGTGCCAGCAGCCTCAACTCCGGGACGATTAGCAATCAGCCCCAGCATTTT	CASSLNSGTISNQPQHF
TRBV6-1	TRBJ1-2	-	-	TGTGCCAGCAGGACGGGCTATGGCTACACCTTC	CASRTGYGYTF
TRBV5-8	TRBJ1-5	-	-	TGTGCCAGCAGCTTGGATACAGGGCCTAATCAGCCCCAGCATTTT	CASSLDTGPNQPQHF
TRBV6-1	TRBJ1-2	-	-	TGTGCCAGCAACAACGGGGGCAGGGAGAACTATGGCTACACCTTC	CASNNGGRENYGYTF
TRBV7-9	TRBJ2-2	-	few	TGTGTCAGCAGCTTTTGGGGTGCGAACACCGGGGAGCTGTTTTTT	CVSSFWGANTGELFF
TRBV25-1	TRBJ1-4	TRBD1	-	TGTGCCAGCAGATTACAGGGGGATGAAAAACTGTTTTTT	CASRLQGDEKLFF
TRBV5-6	TRBJ2-3	TRBD2	-	TGTGCCAGCAGCTTGACTAGCGGGGGCCCGATACATTTT	CASSLTSGGPIHF
TRBV29-1	TRBJ2-5	-	-	TGCAGCGTGGCAGGAGAGACCCAGTACTTC	CSVAGETQYF
TRBV6-1	TRBJ1-2	-	-	TGTGCCAGCAGTGAACGGGTTTCTAACTATGGCTACACCTTC	CASSERVSNYGYTF
TRBV6-1	TRBJ1-5	-	-	TGTGCCAGCAGTGCGACAGTATATAGCAATCAGCCCCAGCATTTT	CASSATVYSNQPQHF
TRBV19	TRBJ2-7	TRBD2	-	TGTGCCAGTAGTGCGGGACTAGCGGGGACCTACGAGCAGTACTTC	CASSAGLAGTYEQYF
TRBV12-5	TRBJ1-3	-	-	TGTGCTAGTGGTGACGGGATGCCTGGAAACACCATATATTTT	CASGDGMPGNTIYF
TRBV6-1	TRBJ2-1	TRBD2	-	TGTGCCAGTATAGCGGGGGCGTACAATGAGCAGTTCTTC	CASIAGAYNEQFF
TRBV29-1	TRBJ1-1	-	few	TGCAGCGTTGCCAAGGGGGTAGGCACTGAAGCTTTCTTT	CSVAKGVGTEAFF
TRBV7-9	TRBJ1-1	-	-	TGTGCCAGCAGCTTAAAGGGACTCTTGAACACTGAAGCTTTCTTT	CASSLKGLLNTEAFF
TRBV5-1	TRBJ2-5	TRBD2	few	TGCGCCAGCAGCTTGGCAAGCGGGGGGGCAGAGACCCAGTACTTC	CASSLASGGAETQYF
TRBV6-5	TRBJ1-3	TRBD1	-	TGTGCCAGCGGAGACAGGGGCAGAAACACCATATATTTT	CASGDRGRNTIYF
TRBV14	TRBJ1-6	-	-	TGTGCCAGCAGCCACGCGGGACTCCCGTTACCCCTCCACTTT	CASSHAGLPLPLHF
TRBV7-3	TRBJ2-7	-	-	TGTGCCAGCAGCTTAACGCCGGCGATCACCTCCGAGCAGTACTTC	CASSLTPAITSEQYF
TRBV29-1	TRBJ1-4	-	-	TGCAGCGTTGGGGGGAGTTGGAGTAATGAAAAACTGTTTTTT	CSVGGSWSNEKLFF
TRBV19	TRBJ1-6	-	-	TGTGCCAGTATGCAGGGGAGCGGTTCACCCCTCCACTTT	CASMQGSGSPLHF
TRBV30	TRBJ1-6	-	-	TGTGCCTCCCTGTGGGGAAGCTCCTATAATTCACCCCTCCACTTT	CASLWGSSYNSPLHF
TRBV7-9	TRBJ2-1	TRBD1	-	TGTGCCAGCAGCGAGGGGACAGGATACAATGAGCAGTTCTTC	CASSEGTGYNEQFF
TRBV25-1	TRBJ2-4	TRBD1	-	TGTGCCAGCAGTGACGCAAACAGGGGGATAAACATTCAGTACTTC	CASSDANRGINIQYF
TRBV6-5	TRBJ1-5	-	-	TGTGCCAGCAGTTACGGACGGTATAGCAATCAGCCCCAGCATTTT	CASSYGRYSNQPQHF
TRBV2	TRBJ2-5	TRBD2	-	TGTGCCAGCAGAGGACTAGCGGGGCCCGGAGAGACCCAGTACTTC	CASRGLAGPGETQYF
TRBV7-6	TRBJ1-1	-	-	TGTGCCAGCAGCTTACAGGTGAACACTGAAGCTTTCTTT	CASSLQVNTEAFF
TRBV6-1	TRBJ2-1	TRBD2	-	TGTGCCAGCAGTGCGAGCGGGGTCTCCTACAATGAGCAGTTCTTC	CASSASGVSYNEQFF
TRBV5-1	TRBJ2-1	TRBD1	-	TGCGCCAGCAGCTCGACAGGGTTCGATGAGCAGTTCTTC	CASSSTGFDEQFF
TRBV9	TRBJ1-2	TRBD1	-	TGTGCCAGCAGCCTCCGACAGGGTTCTAATTATGGCTACACCTTC	CASSLRQGSNYGYTF
TRBV5-1	TRBJ2-7	-	once	TGCGCCAGCAGCCACAGTAGCGGCTCCTACGAGCAGTACTTC	CASSHSSGSYEQYF
TRBV4-2	TRBJ1-2	-	-	TGTGCCAGCAGCCAAGACAAAGGGGGGTGGCCCACCTTC	CASSQDKGGWPTF
TRBV20-1	TRBJ1-1	-	-	TGCAGTGCTAGTAAGAACACTGAAGCTTTCTTT	CSASKNTEAFF
TRBV7-9	TRBJ2-3	-	-	TGTGCCAGCAACTTTCAGGGGGACTCTTATACGCAGTATTTT	CASNFQGDSYTQYF
TRBV27	TRBJ2-1	TRBD2	-	TGTGCCAGCAGTTTAGCGGGAGCCCACAATGAGCAGTTCTTC	CASSLAGAHNEQFF